This T cell receptor beta chain was captured in a study of T cell responses to AZD1222 COVID-19 vaccine. Findings and limits, study-wide: Clonal diversity was possibly underestimated; the donors were predominantly white British and more often female.

Germline-derived CDR1 and CDR2 are SGHVS and FNYEAQ. The CDR3 totals 15 residues. Trimming pared 5 bases from V and 4 bases from J, leaving 17 bases between. The protocol was immunoSEQ multiplex PCR, while the TCRdb copy is restricted to in-frame clones and leaves out a portion. The sample has more than 100,000 clones; roughly 85% are singletons. Note on this clone: The antigen is undetermined.

This material consisted of peripheral blood, taken on day 0 of AZD1222 vaccination. J is TRBJ2-5 and V is TRBV7-6; D could derive from TRBD1 or TRBD2 (6 bases each). The sequence was obtained from an adult in good health. CDR3 nucleotides: TGTGCCAGCAGCCCTTCCCGTGGGGGGCCAGAGACCCAGTACTTC. This sequence encodes CASSPSRGGPETQYF.